This T cell receptor beta chain was sequenced during a study of OX40 agonist ivuxolimab in advanced cancers. Overall study: Three patients, one with hepatocellular carcinoma and two with cutaneous melanoma, responded partially. Study observations and caveats: At 0.1 to 3.0 mg/kg, CD4+ and CD8+ blood T cells expanded clonally by week 6. CD8+ T cells were the subset that, on average, had more expanded clones than CD4+.

This clone is a singleton in its sample. Its antigen is not known. Some clones are missing from TCRdb's copy, which holds only in-frame ones; the method was immunoSEQ multiplex PCR. Seen here are 100,000 or so clones, about nine tenths observed once, and the top ten hold 0.31%. The origin of this receptor is an adult with an advanced solid tumor such as melanoma, head and neck, liver or kidney cancer. The sample here was CD4+ or CD8+ T cells sorted from blood, taken in a trial of the OX40 agonist ivuxolimab.

CDR3 DNA: TGCGCCAGCAGCTCCGACAGGGGCCGCGAGCAGTACTTC. Translating it yields CASSSDRGREQYF. The chain recombines TRBV5-1 with TRBJ2-7; 8 bases match TRBD1. The CDR3 totals 13 residues. Looked up from germline, CDR1 is SGHRS and CDR2 is YFSETQ. Trimming took 3 bases from V and 6 from J; bases not matched to a gene: 5.